Below are 4 T cell receptor beta chains sequenced from a single sample in a study of Graves' ophthalmopathy and Graves' hyperthyroidism. Beta-chain TCR CDR3 regions were amplified from RNA transcripts. Amplification began with first-round RT-PCR using HTBI primers, then second-round multiplex PCR was performed. MiXCR, applied by TCRdb to the multiplex PCR reads, yields one record per CDR3 protein. Altogether some 380,000 distinct CDR3 sequences are present, 15% being singletons, with the ten largest covering about 7.3%. The material sequenced was peripheral blood. The receptors shown here come from a woman between 18 and 30 years old with stable Graves' hyperthyroidism.

This clonotype was counted ten times or more. This chain uses TRBV7-2 with TRBJ1-1, with D tentatively TRBD1 (6 bases). Deletions cut 2 bases from V and 6 bases from J, with 16 bases between. Germline values: CDR1 SGHTA, CDR2 FQGNSA. The CDR3 is made up of 15 amino acids. This CDR3 reads CASSLKAQGYPEAFF. CDR3 bases: TGTGCCAGCAGCTTAAAGGCACAGGGTTATCCTGAAGCTTTCTTT.

This chain uses TRBV11-1 with TRBJ1-2; D not certain. The germline V gene has CDR1 SGHAT and CDR2 FQDESV (reference sequence). This CDR3 has 15 residues. V was pared by 6 bases and J by 0 bases, with 14 bases between. The CDR3 loop is CASRRAGSANYGYTF. The CDR3 DNA follows: TGTGCCAGCAGACGTGCGGGGTCGGCTAACTATGGCTACACCTTC.

A word on this clonotype: Possible read error: a much larger clone is one base away. The chain couples TRBV12-3 or TRBV12-4 to TRBJ1-1; no reliable D call. The CDR3 extends over 11 amino acids. The CDR3 DNA reads as TGTGCCAGCAGTTTACGGTCTGAAGCTTGCTTT. It is translated as CASSLRSEACF.

The gene calls are TRBV29-1 and TRBJ2-7, with 10 bases lining up with TRBD2. In germline, CDR1 is SQVTM, CDR2 ANQGSEA. J gave up 1 base and V 4 bases, and 7 bases lay outside the gene matches. CDR3 length equals 15 residues. The CDR3 loop is CSVGASGSFSYEQYF. The CDR3 region has the DNA TGCAGCGTTGGGGCTAGCGGGAGTTTTTCCTACGAGCAGTACTTC.